The rows below give T cell receptor beta chains drawn from one sample of a study of T cell changes during pregnancy in multiple sclerosis. Produced via immunoSEQ multiplex PCR; TCRdb's table is partial and in-frame only. The sample shows around 40,000 clones, approximately 90% of them seen only once. The sample was CD4+ T cells from peripheral blood mononuclear cells, taken in the first trimester of pregnancy. These receptors were collected from a female donor in good health, enrolled as a control in a pregnancy study. The CDR3 runs from the conserved cysteine through the conserved F or W. Rows may omit the clone size; those that give it use once, few, many or a size class.

abundance,v_gene,CDR3aa
.,TRBV6-5,CASSVDRGVRQPQHF
few,TRBV9,CASSATGLRAEAFF
few,TRBV5-6,CASSPFRQVPGYGYTF
.,TRBV4-3,CASSQDIIAGGGDTQYF
.,TRBV6-5,CASKAGGSTDTQYF
.,TRBV27,CASSALGSAFF
.,TRBV7-2,CASSSQHMNTEAFF
.,TRBV14,CASSQRNTEAFF
.,TRBV27,CASSFPGLNQPQHF
.,TRBV2,CATKSRVSYNEQFF
.,TRBV7-9,CASTFPGQRSGELFF
.,TRBV2,CASSEVGAPLDEQYF
.,TRBV28,CASSLLAGAKNIQYF
once,TRBV4-2,CASSPQSTRFDETQYF
.,TRBV19,CASTIEGRGSNQPQHF
few,TRBV18,CASTARQSATNEKLFF
.,TRBV30,CAWDTITRGYTF
.,TRBV4-3,CASSQDLGSGANVLTF
once,TRBV9,CASSGPGQHNYGYTF
.,TRBV13,CASSVRTGREAQYF
.,TRBV11-2,CASSLGRQGNSPLHF
.,TRBV9,CASSVVGTSGNTQYF
.,TRBV4-3,CASSQEGGGGGTNTDTQYF
.,TRBV7-2,CASSLASGGADTQYF